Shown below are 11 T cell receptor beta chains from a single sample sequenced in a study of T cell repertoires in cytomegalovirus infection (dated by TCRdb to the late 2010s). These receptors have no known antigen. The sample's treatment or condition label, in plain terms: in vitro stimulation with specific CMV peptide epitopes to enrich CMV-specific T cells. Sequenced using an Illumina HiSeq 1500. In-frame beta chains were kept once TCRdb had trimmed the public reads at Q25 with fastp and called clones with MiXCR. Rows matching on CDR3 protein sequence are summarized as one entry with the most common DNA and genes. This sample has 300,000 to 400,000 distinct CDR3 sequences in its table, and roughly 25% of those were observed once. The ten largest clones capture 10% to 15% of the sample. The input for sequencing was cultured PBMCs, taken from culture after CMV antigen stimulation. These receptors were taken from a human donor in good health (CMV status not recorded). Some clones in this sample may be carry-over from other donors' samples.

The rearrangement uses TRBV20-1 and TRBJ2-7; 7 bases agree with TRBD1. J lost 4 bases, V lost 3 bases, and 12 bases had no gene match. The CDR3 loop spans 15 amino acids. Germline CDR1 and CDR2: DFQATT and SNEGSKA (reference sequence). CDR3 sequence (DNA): TGCAGTGCTAGGGGGCAGACAGGGTGGGGTTACGAGCAGTACTTC. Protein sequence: CSARGQTGWGYEQYF.

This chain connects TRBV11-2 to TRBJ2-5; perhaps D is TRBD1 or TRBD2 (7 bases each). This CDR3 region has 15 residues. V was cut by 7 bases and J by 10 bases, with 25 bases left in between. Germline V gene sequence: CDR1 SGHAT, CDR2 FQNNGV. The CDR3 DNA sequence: TGTGCCAGCACCGGACCGGGGAGCAGGGGGGGGGACCAGTACTTC. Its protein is CASTGPGSRGGDQYF.

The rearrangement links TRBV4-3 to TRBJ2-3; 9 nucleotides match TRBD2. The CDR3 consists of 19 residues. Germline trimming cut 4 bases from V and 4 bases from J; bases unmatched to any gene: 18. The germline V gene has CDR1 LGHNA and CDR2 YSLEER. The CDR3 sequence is CASSRGRGGGQSFSDTQYF. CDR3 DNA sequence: TGCGCCAGCAGCCGCGGGAGGGGCGGGGGGCAATCGTTTTCAGATACGCAGTATTTT.

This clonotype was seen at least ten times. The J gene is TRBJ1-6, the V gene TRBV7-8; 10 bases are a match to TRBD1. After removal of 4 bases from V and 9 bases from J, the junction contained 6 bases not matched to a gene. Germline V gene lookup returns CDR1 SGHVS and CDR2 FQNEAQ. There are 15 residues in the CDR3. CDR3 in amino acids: CASSSLTGGGSPLHF. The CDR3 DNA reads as TGTGCCAGCAGCTCCCTGACAGGGGGCGGTTCACCCCTCCACTTT.

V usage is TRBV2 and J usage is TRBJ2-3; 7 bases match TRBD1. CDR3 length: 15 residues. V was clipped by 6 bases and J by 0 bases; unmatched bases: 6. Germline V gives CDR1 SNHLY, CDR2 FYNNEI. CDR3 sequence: CASSTGAFSTDTQYF. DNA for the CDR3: TGTGCCAGCAGCACAGGGGCTTTTAGCACAGATACGCAGTATTTT.

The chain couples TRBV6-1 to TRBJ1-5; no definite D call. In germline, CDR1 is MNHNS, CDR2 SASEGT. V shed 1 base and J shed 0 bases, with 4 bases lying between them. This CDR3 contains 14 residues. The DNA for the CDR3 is TGTGCCAGCAGTGAAGGTCATAGCAATCAGCCCCAGCATTTT. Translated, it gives CASSEGHSNQPQHF.

The chain's CDR3 is CALGASPVGEQYV. CDR3 nucleotides: TGTGCCTTGGGAGCCAGTCCCGTGGGAGAGCAGTACGTC. V gene TRBV10-3 combines with J gene TRBJ2-7; possible D gene TRBD2, 5 bases. This CDR3 contains 13 residues. Germline V gene lookup returns CDR1 ENHRY and CDR2 SYGVKD. The V and J ends lost 11 bases and 7 bases respectively, with 21 bases between them.

CDR3 coding DNA: TGTGCCAGCAGTTTTGGGGCTGTCGGGGCCCTGGGGCCAGAGACCCAGTACTTC. Translating gives CASSFGAVGALGPETQYF. V usage is TRBV12-3 or TRBV12-4 and J usage is TRBJ2-5; D tentatively fits TRBD1 or TRBD2 (5 bases each). This CDR3 has 18 residues. V gave up 3 bases and J gave up 4 bases, with 24 bases separating them.

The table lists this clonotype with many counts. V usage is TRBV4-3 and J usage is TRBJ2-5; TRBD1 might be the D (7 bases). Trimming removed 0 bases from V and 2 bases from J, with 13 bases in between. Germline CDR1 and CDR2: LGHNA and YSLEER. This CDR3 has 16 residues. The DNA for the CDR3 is TGCGCCAGCAGCCAAGATCTCCAGGGGGGACAAGAGACCCAGTACTTC. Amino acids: CASSQDLQGGQETQYF.

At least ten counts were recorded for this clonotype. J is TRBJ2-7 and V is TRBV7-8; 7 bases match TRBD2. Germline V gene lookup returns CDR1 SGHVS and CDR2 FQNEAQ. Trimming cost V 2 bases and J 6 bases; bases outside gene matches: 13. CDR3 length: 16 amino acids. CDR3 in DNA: TGTGCCAGCAGCTTACGGATTGCGGGAGTCGATGCCGAGCAGTACTTC. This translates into CASSLRIAGVDAEQYF.

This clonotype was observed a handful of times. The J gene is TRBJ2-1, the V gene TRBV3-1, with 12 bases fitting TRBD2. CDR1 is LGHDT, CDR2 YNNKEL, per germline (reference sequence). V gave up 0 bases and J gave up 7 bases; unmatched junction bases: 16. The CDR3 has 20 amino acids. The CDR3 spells CASSQDGRPLAGGRLNEQFF. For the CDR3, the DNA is TGTGCCAGCAGCCAAGATGGTCGGCCGCTAGCGGGAGGGCGGTTAAATGAGCAGTTCTTC.